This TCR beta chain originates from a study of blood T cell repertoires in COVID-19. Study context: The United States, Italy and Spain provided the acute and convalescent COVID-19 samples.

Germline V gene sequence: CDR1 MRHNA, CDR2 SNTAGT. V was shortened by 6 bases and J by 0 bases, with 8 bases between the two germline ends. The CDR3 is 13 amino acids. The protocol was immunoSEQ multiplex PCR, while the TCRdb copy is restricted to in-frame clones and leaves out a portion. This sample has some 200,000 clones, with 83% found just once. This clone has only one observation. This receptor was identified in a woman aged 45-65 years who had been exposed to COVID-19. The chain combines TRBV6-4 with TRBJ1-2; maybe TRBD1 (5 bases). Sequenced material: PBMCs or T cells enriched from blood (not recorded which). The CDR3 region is CASRQGPNYGYTF. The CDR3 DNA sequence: TGTGCCAGCAGGCAGGGTCCTAACTATGGCTACACCTTC.